What follows describes a single TCR beta chain. Its antigen is not identified. The CDR3 runs 12 residues. Trimming took off 6 bases at V and 1 base at J, with 5 bases between the two ends. The V gene's germline CDR1 is MNHEY and CDR2 SVGAGI. This sample was taken from a study of siplizumab effects on memory and regulatory T cells. Whole-study findings and limits: Naive versus memory phenotype went unassigned for roughly 80-96% of proliferating CD4+ or CD8+ clones. Apparently key alloresponse contributors, naive T cells also seemed more diverse than memory cells. The study found that mappable alloreactive CD4+ clones averaged roughly 70% Treg-derived with siplizumab and 25% to 30% in controls.

Repertoires were generated with immunoSEQ multiplex PCR, while TCRdb's copy carries only in-frame clones and drops some. The table has roughly 92,000 clones, roughly 94% seen once. This sequence was found in a human donor in good health. Source material: non-Treg CD4+ T cells sorted from blood. The chain uses TRBV6-5 and TRBJ2-3, with no clear D. The CDR3 is CASRIGTDTQYF. As DNA, the CDR3 is TGTGCCAGCAGAATAGGCACAGATACGCAGTATTTT.